These T cell receptor beta chains were read from a single sample in a study of cytomegalovirus exposure and HLA in healthy donors. The repertoire was sequenced with immunoSEQ multiplex PCR; TCRdb's copy has only in-frame clones and lacks some. The data hold around 210,000 clones, with 80% to 90% observed a single time. Sample: PBMCs. These receptors originate from a girl aged 2 to 9 in good health and CMV-seronegative. Each CDR3 is given with its conserved first and last residue. The order of the fields is J gene, D gene, clone size, V gene, CDR3 DNA, CDR3 protein. D genes are given only for firm matches. Part of the rows lack a size; the others show once, few, many or a class for expanded clones.

TRBJ1-1	.	.	TRBV15	TGTGCCACCAGCAGCGACACTGAAGCTTTCTTT	CATSSDTEAFF
TRBJ2-2	TRBD2	few	TRBV30	TGTGCCTGGAAGCTCGGAAAGACTAGCTCGGGGGACGGGGAGCTGTTTTTT	CAWKLGKTSSGDGELFF
TRBJ1-5	.	.	TRBV19	TGTGCCAGTACCCCGGGGGGCTATAGCAATCAGCCCCAGCATTTT	CASTPGGYSNQPQHF
TRBJ1-1	TRBD1	.	TRBV25-1	TGTGCCAGCAGTGGAAGACAGGGTAGCACTGAAGCTTTCTTT	CASSGRQGSTEAFF
TRBJ1-1	TRBD1	few	TRBV27	TGTGCCAGCAGCCGACCGACAGGGACGAACACTGAAGCTTTCTTT	CASSRPTGTNTEAFF
TRBJ2-7	.	.	TRBV20-1	TGCAGTGGGGGGGACTACGAGCAGTACTTC	CSGGDYEQYF
TRBJ1-3	.	.	TRBV9	TGTGCCAGCAGCCTTCACAGGGATTTTGGAAACACCATATATTTT	CASSLHRDFGNTIYF
TRBJ1-5	.	.	TRBV11-2	TGTGCCAGCAGCTTAGAGGGGGCGCGGGATCAGCCCCAGCATTTT	CASSLEGARDQPQHF
TRBJ2-7	TRBD2	.	TRBV7-9	TGTGCCAGCAGCCCGGCTAGCGGGAGGTCCCACGAGCAGTACTTC	CASSPASGRSHEQYF
TRBJ2-2	TRBD2	.	TRBV14	TGTGCCAGCAGCCATTATGTAGCGGGCGGATCTTACACCGGGGAGCTGTTTTTT	CASSHYVAGGSYTGELFF
TRBJ2-3	TRBD1	.	TRBV5-8	TGTGCCAGCAGCCATGGAGGACAGGGCTTTATTCCTAGCACAGATACGCAGTATTTT	CASSHGGQGFIPSTDTQYF